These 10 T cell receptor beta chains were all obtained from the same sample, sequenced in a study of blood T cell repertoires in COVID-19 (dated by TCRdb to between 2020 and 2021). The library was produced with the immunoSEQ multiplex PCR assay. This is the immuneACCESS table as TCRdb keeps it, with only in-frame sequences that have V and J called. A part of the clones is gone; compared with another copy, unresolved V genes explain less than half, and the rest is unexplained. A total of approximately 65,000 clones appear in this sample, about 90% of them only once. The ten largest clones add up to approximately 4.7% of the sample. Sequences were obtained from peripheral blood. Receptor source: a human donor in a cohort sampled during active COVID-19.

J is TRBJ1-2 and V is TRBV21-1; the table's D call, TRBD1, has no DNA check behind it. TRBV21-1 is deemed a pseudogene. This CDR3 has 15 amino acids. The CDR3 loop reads CASSSRQGIVYGYTF. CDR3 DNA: TGTGCCAGCAGCTCGCGACAGGGGATAGTCTATGGCTACACCTTC.

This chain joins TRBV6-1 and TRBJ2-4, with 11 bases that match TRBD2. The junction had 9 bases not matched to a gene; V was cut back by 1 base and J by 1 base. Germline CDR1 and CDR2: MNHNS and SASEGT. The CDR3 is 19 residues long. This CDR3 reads CASSEVLAGGFIAKNIQYF. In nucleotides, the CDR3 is TGTGCCAGCAGTGAAGTCTTAGCGGGAGGGTTCATCGCCAAAAACATTCAGTACTTC.

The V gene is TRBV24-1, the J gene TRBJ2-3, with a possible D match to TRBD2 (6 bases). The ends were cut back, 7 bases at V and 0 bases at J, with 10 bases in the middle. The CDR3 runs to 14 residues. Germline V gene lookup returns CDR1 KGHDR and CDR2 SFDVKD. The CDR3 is CATSSGTSTDTQYF. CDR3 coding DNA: TGTGCCACCAGCTCCGGGACTAGCACAGATACGCAGTATTTT.

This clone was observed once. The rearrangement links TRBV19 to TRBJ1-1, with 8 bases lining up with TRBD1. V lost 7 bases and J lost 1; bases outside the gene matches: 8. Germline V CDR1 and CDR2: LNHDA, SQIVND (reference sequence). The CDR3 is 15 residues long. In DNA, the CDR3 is TGTGCCAGTAACCACCCCGGACAGGGGAACACTGAAGCTTTCTTT. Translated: CASNHPGQGNTEAFF.

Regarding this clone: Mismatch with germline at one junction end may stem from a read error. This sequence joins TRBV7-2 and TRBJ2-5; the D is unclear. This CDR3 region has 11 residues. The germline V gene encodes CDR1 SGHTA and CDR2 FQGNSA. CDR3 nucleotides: TGTGCCAGCAGCTTAGTTACAGACCTTCACTTC. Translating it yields CASSLVTDLHF.

Here the CDR3 reads CASSPYRSGANVLTF. The CDR3 bases are TGTGCCAGCAGCCCTTATCGCTCTGGGGCCAACGTCCTGACTTTC. The chain carries TRBV28 and TRBJ2-6; D uncertain. CDR3 length: 15 residues. CDR1 is MDHEN and CDR2 is SYDVKM in the germline V gene. V was cut by 6 bases and J by 0 bases, with 9 bases left in between. Full variable domain (outside the CDR3, taken from reference TRBV28 and TRBJ2-6): DVKVTQSSRYLVKRTGEKVFLECVQDMDHENMFWYRQDPGLGLRLIYFSYDVKMKEKGDIPEGYSVSREKKERFSLILESASTNQTSMYLCASSPYRSGANVLTFGAGSRLTVL.

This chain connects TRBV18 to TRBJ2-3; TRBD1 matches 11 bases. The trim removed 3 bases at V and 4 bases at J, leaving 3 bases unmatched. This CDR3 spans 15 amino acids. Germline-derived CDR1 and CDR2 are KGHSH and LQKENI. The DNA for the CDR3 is TGTGCCAGCTCACCCCGGACAGGGGGCGCAGATACGCAGTATTTT. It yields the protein CASSPRTGGADTQYF.

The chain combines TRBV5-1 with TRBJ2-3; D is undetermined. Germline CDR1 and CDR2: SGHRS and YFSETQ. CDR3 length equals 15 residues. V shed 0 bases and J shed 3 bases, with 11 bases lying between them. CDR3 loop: CASSLGGVRTDTQYF. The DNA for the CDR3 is TGCGCCAGCAGCTTGGGAGGCGTGCGGACAGATACGCAGTATTTT.

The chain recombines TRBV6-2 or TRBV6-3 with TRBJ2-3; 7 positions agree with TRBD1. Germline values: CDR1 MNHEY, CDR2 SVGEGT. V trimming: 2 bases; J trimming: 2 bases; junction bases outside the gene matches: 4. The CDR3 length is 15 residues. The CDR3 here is CASSYTGTVTDTQYF. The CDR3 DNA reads TGTGCCAGCAGTTACACCGGGACAGTCACAGATACGCAGTATTTT.

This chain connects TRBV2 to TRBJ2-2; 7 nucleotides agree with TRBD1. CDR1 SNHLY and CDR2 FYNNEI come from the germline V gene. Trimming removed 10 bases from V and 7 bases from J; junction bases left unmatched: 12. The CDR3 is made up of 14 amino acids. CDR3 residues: CATEKTGYGGELFF. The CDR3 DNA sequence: TGTGCCACGGAAAAGACAGGGTATGGCGGGGAGCTGTTTTTT.